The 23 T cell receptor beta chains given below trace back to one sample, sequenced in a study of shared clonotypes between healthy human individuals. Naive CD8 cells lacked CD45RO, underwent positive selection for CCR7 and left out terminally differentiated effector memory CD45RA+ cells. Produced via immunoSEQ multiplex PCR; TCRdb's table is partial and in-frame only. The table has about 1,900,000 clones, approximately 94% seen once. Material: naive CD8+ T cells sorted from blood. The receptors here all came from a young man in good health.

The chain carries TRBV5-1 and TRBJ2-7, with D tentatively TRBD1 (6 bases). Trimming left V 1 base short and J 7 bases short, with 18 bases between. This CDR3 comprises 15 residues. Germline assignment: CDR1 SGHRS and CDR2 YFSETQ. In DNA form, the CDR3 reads TGCGCCAGCAGCTTGATCGGCAGGGGTTCGTGGGAGCAGTACTTC. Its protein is CASSLIGRGSWEQYF.

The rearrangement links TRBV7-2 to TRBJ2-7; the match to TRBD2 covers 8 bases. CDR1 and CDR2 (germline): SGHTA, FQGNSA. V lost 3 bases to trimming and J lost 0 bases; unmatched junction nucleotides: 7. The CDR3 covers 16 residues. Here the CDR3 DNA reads TGTGCCAGCAGCTTCGAAGAGCGGGAGTTCTCCTACGAGCAGTACTTC. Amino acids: CASSFEEREFSYEQYF. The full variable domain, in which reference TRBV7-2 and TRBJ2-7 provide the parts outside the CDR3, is GAGVSQSPSNKVTEKGKDVELRCDPISGHTALYWYRQSLGQGLEFLIYFQGNSAPDKSGLPSDRFSAERTGGSVSTLTIQRTQQEDSAVYLCASSFEEREFSYEQYFGPGTRLTVT.

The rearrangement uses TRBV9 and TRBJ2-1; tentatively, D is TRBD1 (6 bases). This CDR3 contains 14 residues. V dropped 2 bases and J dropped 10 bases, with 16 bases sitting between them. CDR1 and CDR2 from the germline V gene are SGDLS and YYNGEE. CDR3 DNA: TGTGCCAGCAGCGTCCAACAGGGAACCAGCGAGCAGTTCTTC. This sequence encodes CASSVQQGTSEQFF.

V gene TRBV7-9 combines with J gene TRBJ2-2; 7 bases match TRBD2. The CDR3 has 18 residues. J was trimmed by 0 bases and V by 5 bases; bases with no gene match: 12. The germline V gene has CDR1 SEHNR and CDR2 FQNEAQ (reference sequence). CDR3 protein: CASSGSLLAPTNTGELFF. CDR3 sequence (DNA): TGTGCCAGCAGCGGGTCCCTACTAGCGCCTACGAACACCGGGGAGCTGTTTTTT.

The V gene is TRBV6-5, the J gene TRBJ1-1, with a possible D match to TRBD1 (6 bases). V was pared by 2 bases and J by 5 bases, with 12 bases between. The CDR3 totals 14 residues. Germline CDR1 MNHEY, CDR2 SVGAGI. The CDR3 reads CASSYRTGLTEAFF. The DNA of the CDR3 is TGTGCCAGCAGTTACCGAACAGGGTTGACTGAAGCTTTCTTT.

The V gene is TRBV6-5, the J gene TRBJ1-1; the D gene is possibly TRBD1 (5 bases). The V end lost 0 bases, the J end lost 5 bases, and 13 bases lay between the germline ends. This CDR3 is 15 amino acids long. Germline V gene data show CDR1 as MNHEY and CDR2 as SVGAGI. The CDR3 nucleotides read TGTGCCAGCAGTTACTCGACGGCGGGGGGGACTGAAGCTTTCTTT. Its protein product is CASSYSTAGGTEAFF.

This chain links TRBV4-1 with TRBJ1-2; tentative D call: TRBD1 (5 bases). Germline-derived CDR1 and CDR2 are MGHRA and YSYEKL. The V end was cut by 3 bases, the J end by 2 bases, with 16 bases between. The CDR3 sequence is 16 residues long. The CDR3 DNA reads TGCGCCAGCAGCCAGGGGTGGGGGGAGAGGAACTATGGCTACACCTTC. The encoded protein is CASSQGWGERNYGYTF.

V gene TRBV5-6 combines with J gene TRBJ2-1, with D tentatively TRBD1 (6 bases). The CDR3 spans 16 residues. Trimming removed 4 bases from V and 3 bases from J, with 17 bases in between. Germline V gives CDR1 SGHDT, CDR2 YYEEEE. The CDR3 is CASSTPGDLSYNEQFF. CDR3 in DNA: TGTGCCAGCAGCACCCCAGGGGATTTAAGCTACAATGAGCAGTTCTTC.

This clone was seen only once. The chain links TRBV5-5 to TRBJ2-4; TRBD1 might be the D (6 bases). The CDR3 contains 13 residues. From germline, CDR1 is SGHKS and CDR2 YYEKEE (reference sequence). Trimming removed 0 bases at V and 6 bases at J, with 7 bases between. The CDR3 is CASSLDRANIQYF. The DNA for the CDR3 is TGTGCCAGCAGCTTGGACAGGGCAAACATTCAGTACTTC. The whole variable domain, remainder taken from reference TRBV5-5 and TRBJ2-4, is DAGVTQSPTHLIKTRGQQVTLRCSPISGHKSVSWYQQVLGQGPQFIFQYYEKEERGRGNFPDRFSARQFPNYSSELNVNALLLGDSALYLCASSLDRANIQYFGAGTRLSVL.

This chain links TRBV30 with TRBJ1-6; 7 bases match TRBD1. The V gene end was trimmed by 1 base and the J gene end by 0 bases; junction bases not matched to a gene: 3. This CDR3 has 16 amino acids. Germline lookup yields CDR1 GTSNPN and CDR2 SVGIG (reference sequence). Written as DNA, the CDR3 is TGTGCCTGGAGTGAGGGGGCTAGCTCCTATAATTCACCCCTCCACTTT. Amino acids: CAWSEGASSYNSPLHF.

The CDR3 DNA reads TGTGCCAGCAGTTTAAGGGACGGTCCCTACGAGCAGTACTTC. It translates to CASSLRDGPYEQYF. The chain carries TRBV27 and TRBJ2-7; either TRBD1 or TRBD2 may fit D (5 bases each). The CDR3 spans 14 residues. The ends were cut back, 2 bases at V and 2 bases at J, with 10 bases in the middle. Per the germline V gene, CDR1 is MNHEY and CDR2 is SMNVEV (reference sequence).

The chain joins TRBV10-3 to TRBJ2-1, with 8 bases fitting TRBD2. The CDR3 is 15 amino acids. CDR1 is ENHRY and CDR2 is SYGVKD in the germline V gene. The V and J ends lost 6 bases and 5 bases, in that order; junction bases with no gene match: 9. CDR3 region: CAISREGGYDNEQFF. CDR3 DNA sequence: TGTGCCATCAGCCGGGAGGGCGGGTATGACAATGAGCAGTTCTTC.

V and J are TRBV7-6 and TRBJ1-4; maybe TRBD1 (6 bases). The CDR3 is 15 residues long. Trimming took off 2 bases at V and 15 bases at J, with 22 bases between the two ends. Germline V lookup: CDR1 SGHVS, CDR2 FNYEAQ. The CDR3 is CASSLSLGGSGMLFF. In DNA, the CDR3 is TGTGCCAGCAGCTTATCCTTGGGGGGCAGCGGAATGTTGTTTTTT.

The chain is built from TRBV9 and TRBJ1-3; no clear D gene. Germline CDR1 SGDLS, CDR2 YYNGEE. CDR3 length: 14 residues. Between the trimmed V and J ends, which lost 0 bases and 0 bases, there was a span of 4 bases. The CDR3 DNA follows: TGTGCCAGCAGCGTAGCCATCTCTGGAAACACCATATATTTT. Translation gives CASSVAISGNTIYF.

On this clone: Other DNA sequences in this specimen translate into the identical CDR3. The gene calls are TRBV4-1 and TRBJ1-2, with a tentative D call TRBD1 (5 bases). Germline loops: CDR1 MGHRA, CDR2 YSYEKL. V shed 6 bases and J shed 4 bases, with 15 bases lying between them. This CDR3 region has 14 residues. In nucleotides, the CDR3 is TGCGCCAGCAGTCAAAAGCAGGGTGGCTATGGCTACACCTTC. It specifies CASSQKQGGYGYTF.

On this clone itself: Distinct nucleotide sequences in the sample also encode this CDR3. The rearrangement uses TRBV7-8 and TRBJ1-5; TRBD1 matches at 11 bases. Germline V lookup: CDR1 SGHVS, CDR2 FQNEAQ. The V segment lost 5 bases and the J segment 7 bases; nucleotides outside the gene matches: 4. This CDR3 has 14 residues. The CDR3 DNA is TGTGCCAGCAGCCCGGGACAGGGGGGCCAGCCCCAGCATTTT. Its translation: CASSPGQGGQPQHF. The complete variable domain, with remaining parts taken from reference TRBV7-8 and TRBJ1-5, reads GAGVSQSPRYKVAKRGQDVALRCDPISGHVSLFWYQQALGQGPEFLTYFQNEAQLDKSGLPSDRFFAERPEGSVSTLKIQRTQQEDSAVYLCASSPGQGGQPQHFGDGTRLSIL.

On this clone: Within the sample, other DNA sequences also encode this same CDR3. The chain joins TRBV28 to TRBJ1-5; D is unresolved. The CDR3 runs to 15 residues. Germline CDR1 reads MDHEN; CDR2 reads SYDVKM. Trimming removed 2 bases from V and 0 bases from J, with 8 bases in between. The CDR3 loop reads CASSLQGYSNQPQHF. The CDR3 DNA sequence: TGTGCCAGCAGTTTACAAGGGTATAGCAATCAGCCCCAGCATTTT.

CDR3 coding DNA: TGTGCCAGCAGCTCGGGACTAGCGGGGGCTCCCGGGGAGCTGTTTTTT. This encodes CASSSGLAGAPGELFF. The J gene is TRBJ2-2, the V gene TRBV7-9; TRBD2 aligns across 14 bases. The V gene's germline CDR1 is SEHNR and CDR2 FQNEAQ (reference sequence). The CDR3 spans 16 residues. Unmatched junction bases numbered 4, after V lost 4 bases and J lost 6 bases.

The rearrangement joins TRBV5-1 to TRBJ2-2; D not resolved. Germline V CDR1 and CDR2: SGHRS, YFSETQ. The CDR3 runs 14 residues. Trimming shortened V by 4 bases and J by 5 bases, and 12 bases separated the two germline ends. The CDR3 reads CASSVVVKTGELFF. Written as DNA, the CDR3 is TGCGCCAGCAGCGTGGTGGTGAAGACCGGGGAGCTGTTTTTT.

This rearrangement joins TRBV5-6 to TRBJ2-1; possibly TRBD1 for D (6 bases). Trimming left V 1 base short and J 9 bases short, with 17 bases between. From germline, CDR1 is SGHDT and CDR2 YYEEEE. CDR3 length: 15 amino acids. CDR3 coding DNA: TGTGCCAGCAGCTTGTTCAGGGGTTATAATAGTGAGCAGTTCTTC. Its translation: CASSLFRGYNSEQFF.

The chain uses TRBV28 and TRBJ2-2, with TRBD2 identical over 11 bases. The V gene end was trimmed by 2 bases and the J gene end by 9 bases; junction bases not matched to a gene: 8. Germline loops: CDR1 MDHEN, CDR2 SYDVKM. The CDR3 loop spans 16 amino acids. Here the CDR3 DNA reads TGTGCCAGCAGTTTAGAGTCTAGCGGGGGGCTGAGGGAGCTGTTTTTT. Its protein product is CASSLESSGGLRELFF.

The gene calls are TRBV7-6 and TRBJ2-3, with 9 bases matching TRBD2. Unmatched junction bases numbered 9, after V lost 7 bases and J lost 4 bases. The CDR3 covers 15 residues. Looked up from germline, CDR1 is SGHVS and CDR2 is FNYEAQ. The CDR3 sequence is CASMNLAGAADTQYF. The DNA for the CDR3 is TGTGCCAGCATGAATTTAGCGGGGGCCGCAGATACGCAGTATTTT. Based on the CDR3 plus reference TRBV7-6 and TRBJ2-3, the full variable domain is GAGVSQSPRYKVTKRGQDVALRCDPISGHVSLYWYRQALGQGPEFLTYFNYEAQQDKSGLPNDRFSAERPEGSISTLTIQRTEQRDSAMYRCASMNLAGAADTQYFGPGTRLTVL.

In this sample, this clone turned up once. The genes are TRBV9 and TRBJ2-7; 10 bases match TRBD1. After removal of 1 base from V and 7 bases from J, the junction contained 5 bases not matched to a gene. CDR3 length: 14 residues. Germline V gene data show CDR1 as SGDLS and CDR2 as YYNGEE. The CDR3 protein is CASSVRDRGWEQYF. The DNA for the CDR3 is TGTGCCAGCAGCGTACGGGACAGGGGTTGGGAGCAGTACTTC.